This T cell receptor beta chain was retrieved from a study of cytomegalovirus exposure and HLA in healthy donors. Turning to the study itself: Early released data comprised about 90 million unique TCRs from HLA-typed donors. General study results and limits: Reportedly, a later analysis found an Asian-associated ancestry cluster had fewer N-insertions than the roughly 700-donor mean.

A multiplex PCR was run with 60 Vbeta primers and 13 Jbeta primers. The data were produced by immunoSEQ multiplex PCR, yet TCRdb's version contains in-frame clones alone and is incomplete. Here the sample spans approximately 140,000 clones, roughly 80% being singletons. As to this clone: Its antigen remains unidentified.

This CDR3 has 17 amino acids. Germline V CDR1 and CDR2: SGHNT, YYREEE (reference sequence). With 1 base clipped from V and 4 bases from J, the junction kept 11 bases outside the gene matches. The chain links TRBV5-4 to TRBJ2-1; TRBD2 matches 7 bases. Sequenced input: PBMCs. The clonotype originates from a human donor in good health. The CDR3: CASSLNGGMGSYNEQFF. The CDR3 DNA reads as TGTGCCAGCAGCTTGAACGGGGGGATGGGGTCATACAATGAGCAGTTCTTC.